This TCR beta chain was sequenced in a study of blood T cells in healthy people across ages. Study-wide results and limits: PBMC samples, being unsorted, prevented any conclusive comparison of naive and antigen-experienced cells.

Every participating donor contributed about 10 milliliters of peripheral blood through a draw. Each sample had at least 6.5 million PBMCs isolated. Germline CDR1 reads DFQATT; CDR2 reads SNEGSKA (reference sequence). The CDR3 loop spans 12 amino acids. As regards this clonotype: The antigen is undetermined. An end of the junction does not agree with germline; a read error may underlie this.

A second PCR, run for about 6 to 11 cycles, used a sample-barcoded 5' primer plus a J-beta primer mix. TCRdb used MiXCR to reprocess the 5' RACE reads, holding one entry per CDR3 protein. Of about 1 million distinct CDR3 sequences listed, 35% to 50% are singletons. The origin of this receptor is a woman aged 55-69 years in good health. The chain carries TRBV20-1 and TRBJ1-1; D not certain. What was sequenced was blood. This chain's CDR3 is CSAMIKNAEAFF. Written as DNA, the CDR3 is TGCAGTGCTATGATCAAGAACGCTGAAGCTTTCTTT.